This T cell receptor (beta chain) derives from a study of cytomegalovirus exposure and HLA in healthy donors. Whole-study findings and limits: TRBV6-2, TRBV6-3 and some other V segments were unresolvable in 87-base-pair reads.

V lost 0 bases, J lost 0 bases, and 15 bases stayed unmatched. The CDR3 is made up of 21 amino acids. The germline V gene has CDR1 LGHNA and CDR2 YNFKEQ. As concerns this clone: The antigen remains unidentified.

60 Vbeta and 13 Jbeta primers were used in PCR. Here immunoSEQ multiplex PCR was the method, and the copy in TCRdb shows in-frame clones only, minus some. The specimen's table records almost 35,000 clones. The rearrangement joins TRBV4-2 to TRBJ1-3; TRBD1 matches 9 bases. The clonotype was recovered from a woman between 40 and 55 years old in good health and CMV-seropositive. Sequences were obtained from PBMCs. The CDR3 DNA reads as TGTGCCAGCAGCCAAGAGGCTCCGGGACAGGGTAGGATCAGCTCTGGAAACACCATATATTTT. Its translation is CASSQEAPGQGRISSGNTIYF.